Each of the 26 T cell receptor beta chains below was sequenced from the same sample in a study of T cell responses to AZD1222 COVID-19 vaccine. The protocol was immunoSEQ multiplex PCR, while the TCRdb copy is restricted to in-frame clones and leaves out a portion. Among about 120,000 clones listed, 85% to 90% were seen once. The sample was peripheral blood, taken on day 0 of AZD1222 vaccination. These receptors all stem from an adult in good health.

The chain combines TRBV11-2 with TRBJ1-5; maybe TRBD1 (5 bases). The CDR3 contains 13 residues. The germline gives CDR1 SGHAT, CDR2 FQNNGV. The V end lost 5 bases, the J end lost 5 bases, and 10 bases lay between the germline ends. The CDR3 DNA follows: TGTGCCAGCAGCCCAGGAGGGGATCAGCCCCAGCATTTT. This sequence encodes CASSPGGDQPQHF.

The CDR3 region is CASSQSLGQDNEQFF. The CDR3, as DNA: TGCGCCAGCAGTCAATCGTTGGGGCAGGACAATGAGCAGTTCTTC. This rearrangement joins TRBV23-1 to TRBJ2-1; D is perhaps TRBD1 (5 bases). TRBV23-1 is treated as an ORF (open reading frame) with a function not yet certain. V was cut by 0 bases and J by 5 bases, with 11 bases left in between. This CDR3 comprises 15 residues.

The chain carries TRBV5-1 and TRBJ2-3; 13 bases fit TRBD2. This CDR3 region has 15 residues. CDR1 is SGHRS, CDR2 YFSETQ, per germline. V shed 5 bases and J 2 bases; nucleotides not matched to a gene: 2. The chain's CDR3 is CASSTSGRVTDTQYF. The CDR3 region has the DNA TGCGCCAGCAGTACTAGCGGGAGGGTCACAGATACGCAGTATTTT.

This chain links TRBV20-1 with TRBJ1-4, with 8 bases that match TRBD1. J was trimmed by 5 bases and V by 3 bases; bases with no gene match: 17. The CDR3 totals 18 residues. Germline loops: CDR1 DFQATT, CDR2 SNEGSKA (reference sequence). CDR3 residues: CSASGQGGQGFINEKLFF. The CDR3 bases are TGCAGTGCTAGTGGCCAGGGTGGACAGGGCTTCATCAATGAAAAACTGTTTTTT.

The V call is TRBV7-2, the J call TRBJ2-1; 9 bases map to TRBD2. This CDR3 is 18 amino acids long. Germline-derived CDR1 and CDR2 are SGHTA and FQGNSA. V lost 2 bases to trimming and J lost 2 bases; unmatched junction nucleotides: 10. CDR3: CASSLRAQASGTYNEQFF. As DNA, the CDR3 is TGTGCCAGCAGCTTAAGGGCACAGGCTAGCGGGACCTACAATGAGCAGTTCTTC. Based on the CDR3 plus reference TRBV7-2 and TRBJ2-1, the full variable domain is GAGVSQSPSNKVTEKGKDVELRCDPISGHTALYWYRQSLGQGLEFLIYFQGNSAPDKSGLPSDRFSAERTGGSVSTLTIQRTQQEDSAVYLCASSLRAQASGTYNEQFFGPGTRLTVL.

The chain links TRBV7-2 to TRBJ2-3; a possible D gene is TRBD1 (5 bases). Trimming stripped 5 bases from V and 9 bases from J, with 12 bases between. This CDR3 comprises 12 residues. Germline-derived CDR1 and CDR2 are SGHTA and FQGNSA. DNA for the CDR3: TGTGCCAGCAGCCGAATGCAGGGAACGCAGTATTTT. It encodes CASSRMQGTQYF.

This clone was counted a single time. This chain connects TRBV6-4 to TRBJ2-3; weak D call: TRBD2 (6 bases). Germline-derived CDR1 and CDR2 are MRHNA and SNTAGT. Trimming took off 2 bases at V and 2 bases at J, with 23 bases between the two ends. The CDR3 is 19 amino acids. The chain's CDR3 is CASSDAGFALIGTTDTQYF. CDR3 DNA sequence: TGTGCCAGCAGTGACGCGGGATTTGCGTTAATAGGAACCACAGATACGCAGTATTTT.

This rearrangement joins TRBV9 to TRBJ1-1; no firm D call. Germline assignment: CDR1 SGDLS and CDR2 YYNGEE. The V gene lost 0 bases and the J gene lost 3 bases, with 15 bases spanning the gap. The CDR3 has 16 amino acids. The CDR3 sequence is CASSVGLRARDTEAFF. As DNA, the CDR3 is TGTGCCAGCAGCGTAGGTTTGAGGGCTCGGGACACTGAAGCTTTCTTT.

This clone was seen only once. This rearrangement joins TRBV25-1 to TRBJ1-2, with D hard to call. Germline assignment: CDR1 MGHDK and CDR2 SYGVNS. Deletions cut 7 bases from V and 6 bases from J, with 12 bases between. The CDR3 loop spans 12 amino acids. The CDR3 sequence: CASNSRRHGYTF. In DNA, the CDR3 is TGTGCCAGCAACTCCCGGCGTCATGGCTACACCTTC.

The rearrangement uses TRBV18 and TRBJ1-4; D perhaps matches TRBD1 (6 bases). The length of the CDR3 is 15 residues. Trimming cost V 2 bases and J 8 bases, with 15 bases left between them. Germline CDR1 is KGHSH and CDR2 is LQKENI. The CDR3 sequence is CASSPIDRPAEKLFF. Here the CDR3 DNA reads TGTGCCAGCTCACCAATCGACAGGCCAGCGGAAAAACTGTTTTTT. The full variable domain, completed using reference TRBV18 and TRBJ1-4, is NAGVMQNPRHLVRRRGQEARLRCSPMKGHSHVYWYRQLPEEGLKFMVYLQKENIIDESGMPKERFSAEFPKEGPSILRIQQVVRGDSAAYFCASSPIDRPAEKLFFGSGTQLSVL.

The rearrangement uses TRBV2 and TRBJ2-2, with a weak D call TRBD1 (6 bases). Per the germline V gene, CDR1 is SNHLY and CDR2 is FYNNEI. Trimming left V 6 bases short and J 5 bases short, with 16 bases between. This CDR3 is 15 amino acids long. The CDR3 DNA follows: TGTGCCAGCAGGGGGGCAGGGGTGCGGACCGGGGAGCTGTTTTTT. Its translation is CASRGAGVRTGELFF.

V gene TRBV3-1 (or the pseudogene TRBV3-2) combines with J gene TRBJ2-7; tentative D call: TRBD1 (7 bases). CDR1 and CDR2 from the germline V gene are LGHDT and YNNKEL (reference sequence). The V end was cut by 4 bases, the J end by 7 bases, with 14 bases between. CDR3 size: 13 residues. This CDR3 is CASSLSAGGEQYF. CDR3 nucleotide sequence: TGTGCCAGCAGCCTCTCTGCAGGGGGGGAGCAGTACTTC.

The rearrangement uses TRBV7-2 and TRBJ2-7, with TRBD2 matching over 10 bases. This CDR3 spans 15 amino acids. V shed 5 bases, J shed 3 bases, and the junction held 7 bases outside the gene matches. CDR1 is SGHTA and CDR2 is FQGNSA in the germline V gene. CDR3 loop: CASSPRASGGYEQYF. DNA for the CDR3: TGTGCCAGCAGCCCCCGGGCTAGCGGGGGCTACGAGCAGTACTTC.

This chain joins TRBV7-9 and TRBJ2-1; D is unresolved. Germline CDR1 SEHNR, CDR2 FQNEAQ (reference sequence). V lost 5 bases to trimming and J lost 5 bases, with 13 bases between them. This CDR3 is 14 amino acids long. CDR3 DNA: TGTGCCAGCAGCGCCATAGCTCTAAACAATGAGCAGTTCTTC. This encodes CASSAIALNNEQFF.

The chain is built from TRBV28 and TRBJ1-6; D not resolved. This CDR3 contains 16 residues. The V gene's germline CDR1 is MDHEN and CDR2 SYDVKM. Trimming removed 6 bases at V and 3 bases at J, with 15 bases between. The CDR3, as DNA: TGTGCCAGCAGACTCCCCTCGGGGATCTATAATTCACCCCTCCACTTT. This translates into CASRLPSGIYNSPLHF.

J is TRBJ1-2 and V is TRBV5-1, with 7 bases identical to TRBD1. Germline lookup yields CDR1 SGHRS and CDR2 YFSETQ. The junction had 11 bases not matched to a gene; V was cut back by 4 bases and J by 5 bases. This CDR3 is 15 amino acids long. In DNA, the CDR3 is TGCGCCAGCAGCATCACAAAGGGGGCTGAGTATGGCTACACCTTC. Its protein product is CASSITKGAEYGYTF. The whole variable domain, filled in from reference TRBV5-1 and TRBJ1-2, reads KAGVTQTPRYLIKTRGQQVTLSCSPISGHRSVSWYQQTPGQGLQFLFEYFSETQRNKGNFPGRFSGRQFSNSRSEMNVSTLELGDSALYLCASSITKGAEYGYTFGSGTRLTVV.

The chain carries TRBV5-1 and TRBJ2-1, with D perhaps TRBD2 (7 bases). Trimming took 3 bases from V and 4 from J, leaving 11 bases between them. This CDR3 region has 14 residues. The germline V gene encodes CDR1 SGHRS and CDR2 YFSETQ. This CDR3 reads CASSWGREYNEQFF. CDR3 in DNA: TGCGCCAGCAGCTGGGGGCGGGAGTACAATGAGCAGTTCTTC.

The chain joins TRBV27 to TRBJ2-5; D gene ambiguous. This CDR3 comprises 13 residues. The germline gives CDR1 MNHEY, CDR2 SMNVEV (reference sequence). Between the trimmed V and J ends, which lost 3 bases and 2 bases, there was a span of 7 bases. The CDR3 nucleotides read TGTGCCAGCAGTTTCGGTTGGCAAGAGACCCAGTACTTC. Encoded protein: CASSFGWQETQYF.

The chain couples TRBV2 to TRBJ2-7; no firm D call. CDR3 size: 12 residues. The ends were cut back, 5 bases at V and 1 base at J, with 6 bases in the middle. Germline V gives CDR1 SNHLY, CDR2 FYNNEI. The CDR3 here is CASSSESYEQYF. The CDR3 DNA is TGTGCCAGCAGTTCGGAATCCTACGAGCAGTACTTC.

This chain connects TRBV19 to TRBJ2-1; possibly TRBD2 for D (6 bases). V was cut by 3 bases and J by 6 bases, with 12 bases left in between. This CDR3 has 14 residues. Germline CDR1 is LNHDA and CDR2 is SQIVND (reference sequence). CDR3 in DNA: TGTGCCAGTAGTATTACTAGCCTGCGCAATGAGCAGTTCTTC. Encoded protein: CASSITSLRNEQFF.

The chain employs TRBV19 and TRBJ2-5, with 9 bases matching TRBD2. Germline V CDR1 and CDR2: LNHDA, SQIVND (reference sequence). The trim removed 5 bases at V and 4 bases at J, leaving 8 bases unmatched. The CDR3 loop spans 15 amino acids. In nucleotides, the CDR3 is TGTGCCAGTAGTCCAAAGACTAGCGGACGAGAGACCCAGTACTTC. Its translation: CASSPKTSGRETQYF. Filled out from reference TRBV19 and TRBJ2-5, the complete variable domain reads DGGITQSPKYLFRKEGQNVTLSCEQNLNHDAMYWYRQDPGQGLRLIYYSQIVNDFQKGDIAEGYSVSREKKESFPLTVTSAQKNPTAFYLCASSPKTSGRETQYFGPGTRLLVL.

This chain links TRBV28 with TRBJ2-7; 10 nucleotides line up with TRBD2. Germline V gene lookup returns CDR1 MDHEN and CDR2 SYDVKM. With 7 bases clipped from V and 6 bases from J, the junction kept 6 bases outside the gene matches. The CDR3 is 13 amino acids. The CDR3 loop reads CASNWLAGVEQYF. The CDR3 bases are TGTGCCAGCAACTGGCTAGCGGGAGTCGAGCAGTACTTC.

The chain recombines TRBV4-2 with TRBJ2-3, with 12 positions matching TRBD2. CDR1 LGHNA and CDR2 YNFKEQ come from the germline V gene. The ends lost 0 bases at V and 0 bases at J; junction bases unmatched: 10. The length of the CDR3 is 20 residues. CDR3: CASSQETSGRAYTSTDTQYF. CDR3 in DNA: TGTGCCAGCAGCCAAGAGACTAGCGGGAGAGCCTACACTAGCACAGATACGCAGTATTTT.

The chain is built from TRBV11-2 and TRBJ2-7; 7 bases match TRBD2. Germline trimming cut 4 bases from V and 3 bases from J; bases unmatched to any gene: 12. CDR3 length equals 16 residues. Per the germline V gene, CDR1 is SGHAT and CDR2 is FQNNGV. CDR3 protein: CASSWGLGGGVYEQYF. The CDR3 region has the DNA TGTGCCAGCAGCTGGGGTTTGGGGGGGGGAGTCTACGAGCAGTACTTC.

The J gene is TRBJ1-6, the V gene TRBV5-4, with D possibly matching TRBD1 (5 bases). Germline-derived CDR1 and CDR2 are SGHNT and YYREEE (reference sequence). CDR3 length: 16 residues. Deletions cut 0 bases from V and 0 bases from J, with 7 bases between. The CDR3 nucleotides are TGTGCCAGCAGCTTGGATGGGGGCTCCTATAATTCACCCCTCCACTTT. Translation gives CASSLDGGSYNSPLHF. Using reference TRBV5-4 and TRBJ1-6 for the parts outside the CDR3, the full variable domain is ETGVTQSPTHLIKTRGQQVTLRCSSQSGHNTVSWYQQALGQGPQFIFQYYREEENGRGNFPPRFSGLQFPNYSSELNVNALELDDSALYLCASSLDGGSYNSPLHFGNGTRLTVT.

The rearrangement uses TRBV6-1 and TRBJ1-2; a possible D gene is TRBD1 (6 bases). The CDR3 sequence is 14 residues long. V was pared by 1 base and J by 8 bases, with 14 bases between. The V gene's germline CDR1 is MNHNS and CDR2 SASEGT. CDR3 DNA: TGTGCCAGCAGTGAAGTCAGGACAGTTAGCGGCTACACCTTC. This translates into CASSEVRTVSGYTF.